This section outlines one T cell receptor beta chain sequence together with its context. The CDR3 has 14 residues. The germline gives CDR1 MNHNY, CDR2 SVGAGI (reference sequence). J lost 8 bases, V lost 2 bases, and 8 bases had no gene match. Data came from immunoSEQ multiplex PCR; TCRdb stores just in-frame clones and leaves some out. This table holds 110,000 to 150,000 clones, around 87% found once. These data originate in a study of blood T cell repertoires in COVID-19. The V gene is TRBV6-6, the J gene TRBJ1-2, with 7 bases lining up with TRBD1. The sequenced sample was peripheral blood. This clonotype originated in a human donor in a cohort sampled during active COVID-19. CDR3 DNA: TGTGCCAGCAGTTACGTAGGGCAGGGGGGAGGCTACACCTTC. Residues: CASSYVGQGGGYTF.